Following are 25 T cell receptor beta chains from one sample sequenced in a study of blood T cells in healthy people across ages. A sample-barcoded 5' primer and a J-beta primer mix were used in a second PCR of about 6 to 11 cycles. TCRdb analysed the 5' RACE reads with MiXCR anew, one entry per CDR3 protein. The sample has under 2 million distinct CDR3 sequences, approximately 32% seen once. Material for sequencing was blood. The source of these receptors is a woman aged 25 to 45 in good health.

This clonotype was counted only a few times. CDR3 loop: CSAATQDSGANVLTF. For the CDR3, the DNA is TGCAGTGCAGCCACACAGGACTCTGGGGCCAACGTCCTGACTTTC. This chain joins TRBV20-1 and TRBJ2-6, with D possibly matching TRBD1 (5 bases). The germline V gene encodes CDR1 DFQATT and CDR2 SNEGSKA (reference sequence). V lost 6 bases to trimming and J lost 0 bases, with 12 bases between them. The CDR3 is made up of 15 amino acids.

This clonotype was counted ten times or more. The gene calls are TRBV7-2 and TRBJ2-1; D ambiguous. CDR3 size: 13 residues. The germline V and J ends were trimmed by 3 bases and 8 bases, with 11 bases remaining between them. From germline, CDR1 is SGHTA and CDR2 FQGNSA. The CDR3 nucleotides read TGTGCCAGCAGCTTGCCATTACCAGATGAGCAGTTCTTC. It yields the protein CASSLPLPDEQFF.

The count of this clonotype is one. This sequence joins TRBV6-5 and TRBJ2-1; 8 nucleotides agree with TRBD1. Germline loops: CDR1 MNHEY, CDR2 SVGAGI. J was trimmed by 6 bases and V by 4 bases; bases with no gene match: 8. This CDR3 has 15 amino acids. The CDR3 nucleotides are TGTGCCAGCAGTTTCCGACAGGGGCCGGGCAATGAGCAGTTCTTC. Translation: CASSFRQGPGNEQFF.

This sequence joins TRBV2 and TRBJ1-3, with 9 bases fitting TRBD1. V lost 5 bases, J lost 2 bases, and 1 base stayed unmatched. The CDR3 contains 14 residues. Germline V CDR1 and CDR2: SNHLY, FYNNEI. The CDR3 DNA sequence: TGTGCCAGCAGTCGACAGGGGGCTGGAAACACCATATATTTT. It is translated as CASSRQGAGNTIYF.

This chain links TRBV6-2 or TRBV6-3 with TRBJ1-1; D is uncertain. This CDR3 region has 14 residues. Germline CDR1 MNHEY, CDR2 SVGEGT. The ends were cut back, 2 bases at V and 4 bases at J, with 11 bases in the middle. CDR3 bases: TGTGCCAGCAGTTACGGGGATCAGATCACTGAAGCTTTCTTT. It codes for CASSYGDQITEAFF.

This clonotype was detected a few times. J is TRBJ1-4 and V is TRBV28, with 8 bases lining up with TRBD1. Germline V gene sequence: CDR1 MDHEN, CDR2 SYDVKM. CDR3 length: 14 amino acids. Trimming removed 6 bases from V and 6 bases from J; junction bases left unmatched: 6. CDR3 loop: CASRRTGFDEKLFF. The CDR3 bases are TGTGCCAGCAGACGGACAGGGTTTGATGAAAAACTGTTTTTT.

The chain uses TRBV7-9 and TRBJ1-2; D unresolved. The CDR3 has 11 amino acids. Germline CDR1 and CDR2: SEHNR and FQNEAQ (reference sequence). The chain's CDR3 is CAYRAGYGYTF. As DNA, the CDR3 is TGTGCTTACCGGGCCGGCTATGGCTACACCTTC.

This chain joins TRBV10-3 and TRBJ2-5, with no clear D. The CDR3 sequence is 16 residues long. The germline V gene encodes CDR1 ENHRY and CDR2 SYGVKD. The ends were cut back, 6 bases at V and 0 bases at J, with 17 bases in the middle. The CDR3 DNA is TGTGCCATCAGGACACCCCTCGCCCTGTACCAAGAGACCCAGTACTTC. Residues: CAIRTPLALYQETQYF.

A remark on this clonotype: A much larger clone is a single base away; this may be a read error. The J gene is TRBJ2-1, the V gene TRBV29-1; 9 positions agree with TRBD1. CDR3 length: 15 residues. The germline CDR1 and CDR2 sequences are SQVTM and ANQGSEA. CDR3 bases: TGCAGCGCTGAACTAGCCGGGACAGGGAACAATGAGCAGTTCTTC. Protein product: CSAELAGTGNNEQFF.

This chain joins TRBV20-1 and TRBJ2-1; 8 nucleotides match TRBD1. The CDR3 runs to 14 residues. Looked up from germline, CDR1 is DFQATT and CDR2 is SNEGSKA (reference sequence). V lost 1 base and J lost 8; bases outside the gene matches: 7. The CDR3 sequence: CSARAPGGGDEQFF. CDR3 coding DNA: TGCAGTGCTAGAGCCCCAGGGGGCGGCGATGAGCAGTTCTTC.

This clonotype was seen a handful of times. The chain is built from TRBV2 and TRBJ1-2; no reliable D call. Trimming left V 7 bases short and J 6 bases short, with 15 bases between. Germline V gives CDR1 SNHLY, CDR2 FYNNEI. The CDR3 runs to 13 residues. The CDR3 region is CASIPAGGNGYTF. CDR3 DNA sequence: TGTGCCAGCATCCCCGCGGGAGGGAATGGCTACACCTTC.

This clonotype was recorded a few times. The genes are TRBV7-2 and TRBJ2-1, with 14 nucleotides matching TRBD2. The V and J ends lost 5 bases and 7 bases, in that order; junction bases with no gene match: 10. Germline loops: CDR1 SGHTA, CDR2 FQGNSA. The CDR3 extends over 17 amino acids. The CDR3 DNA reads TGTGCCAGCAGCCCCGGGACTAGCGGGAGAGGGGGGAATGAGCAGTTCTTC. Its protein is CASSPGTSGRGGNEQFF.

This clonotype was observed at least ten times. The chain uses TRBV7-2 and TRBJ2-1; either TRBD1 or TRBD2 may fit D (6 bases each). The CDR3 has 14 residues. Trimming took off 2 bases at V and 6 bases at J, with 11 bases between the two ends. Germline V gives CDR1 SGHTA, CDR2 FQGNSA. The CDR3 bases are TGTGCCAGCAGCTTAATCAGGGGAGGCAATGAGCAGTTCTTC. It specifies CASSLIRGGNEQFF. Filled out from reference TRBV7-2 and TRBJ2-1, the complete variable domain reads GAGVSQSPSNKVTEKGKDVELRCDPISGHTALYWYRQSLGQGLEFLIYFQGNSAPDKSGLPSDRFSAERTGGSVSTLTIQRTQQEDSAVYLCASSLIRGGNEQFFGPGTRLTVL.

This chain links TRBV7-8 with TRBJ2-5; the D gene could be TRBD1 or TRBD2 (6 bases each). The V gene's germline CDR1 is SGHVS and CDR2 FQNEAQ. The CDR3 consists of 16 residues. The germline V and J ends were trimmed by 5 bases and 0 bases, with 16 bases remaining between them. CDR3: CASSTRGQAHQETQYF. The CDR3 DNA is TGTGCCAGCAGCACCCGGGGGCAAGCGCACCAAGAGACCCAGTACTTC.

In regard to this clonotype: Without the conserved terminal phenylalanine or tryptophan, this CDR3 likely stems from a read error. V and J are TRBV7-9 and TRBJ1-3, with a tentative D call TRBD1 (6 bases). This CDR3 contains 15 residues. Germline CDR1 is SEHNR and CDR2 is FQNEAQ (reference sequence). Trimming cost V 3 bases and J 3 bases, with 12 bases left between them. CDR3 protein: CASSLSGGLGNTIYI. Written as DNA, the CDR3 is TGTGCCAGCAGCTTGTCGGGGGGCCTTGGAAACACCATATATATT.

The sample holds many counts of this clonotype. CDR3 sequence: CSVRPRSYEQYF. Here the CDR3 DNA reads TGCAGCGTTCGCCCCAGGTCCTACGAGCAGTACTTC. V is TRBV29-1 and J is TRBJ2-7; no clear D. Germline V gene data show CDR1 as SQVTM and CDR2 as ANQGSEA. This CDR3 has 12 amino acids. Trimming cost V 5 bases and J 1 base, with 9 bases left between them.

This clonotype has at least ten counts. The chain recombines TRBV7-9 with TRBJ1-2, with D unclear. V dropped 4 bases and J dropped 3 bases, with 6 bases sitting between them. Germline lookup yields CDR1 SEHNR and CDR2 FQNEAQ (reference sequence). CDR3 length: 12 amino acids. CDR3 loop: CASSSSDYGYTF. The CDR3 region has the DNA TGTGCCAGCAGCTCATCGGACTATGGCTACACCTTC. Based on the CDR3 plus reference TRBV7-9 and TRBJ1-2, the full variable domain is DTGVSQNPRHKITKRGQNVTFRCDPISEHNRLYWYRQTLGQGPEFLTYFQNEAQLEKSRLLSDRFSAERPKGSFSTLEIQRTEQGDSAMYLCASSSSDYGYTFGSGTRLTVV.

This clonotype was observed a handful of times. This rearrangement joins TRBV6-6 to TRBJ2-7; 8 nucleotides match TRBD1. Germline CDR1 reads MNHNY; CDR2 reads SVGAGI (reference sequence). V lost 1 base and J lost 7; bases outside the gene matches: 6. This CDR3 has 14 residues. The CDR3 coding sequence is TGTGCCAGCAGTTACTTCAAACAGGGGGATGAGCAGTACTTC. This translates into CASSYFKQGDEQYF.

CDR3 loop: CSAVGVREEAFF. CDR3 coding DNA: TGCAGTGCCGTGGGGGTAAGGGAGGAAGCTTTCTTT. The chain has TRBV20-1 and TRBJ1-1, with D maybe TRBD1 (5 bases). This CDR3 is 12 amino acids long. V lost 6 bases, J lost 8 bases, and 16 bases lay in between. Germline V gene sequence: CDR1 DFQATT, CDR2 SNEGSKA (reference sequence).

About this clonotype itself: This may come from a read error, since a much larger clone is one base off. Likely a read error: the CDR3 ends without its conserved phenylalanine or tryptophan. This chain joins TRBV6-1 and TRBJ2-3; weak D call: TRBD2 (6 bases). V lost 5 bases and J lost 6, with 18 bases in between. The CDR3 is 15 residues long. The germline V gene encodes CDR1 MNHNS and CDR2 SASEGT. This CDR3 is CASSRPRATRDTQYL. In DNA form, the CDR3 reads TGTGCCAGCAGTCGTCCCAGGGCGACTAGGGATACGCAGTATTTG.

About this clonotype itself: The germline gene is not matched at one end of the junction; a read error may be the cause. The genes are TRBV12-3 or TRBV12-4 and TRBJ2-1, with D possibly TRBD1 on 5 matching bases. The CDR3 extends over 14 amino acids. The chain's CDR3 is CTSSLQAGHNEQFF. The CDR3, as DNA: TGTACCAGCAGTTTGCAGGCAGGGCACAATGAGCAGTTCTTC.

This clonotype came up a few times. V usage is TRBV4-1 and J usage is TRBJ2-1; a weak D match, TRBD2 (6 bases). V lost 1 base and J 0 bases, leaving 10 bases between the germline ends. CDR3 size: 16 residues. Looked up from germline, CDR1 is MGHRA and CDR2 is YSYEKL. CDR3 sequence (DNA): TGCGCCAGCAGCCAAGTAGCGGCTAGCTCCTACAATGAGCAGTTCTTC. As protein: CASSQVAASSYNEQFF.

The chain employs TRBV5-6 and TRBJ2-2; TRBD2 aligns across 11 bases. Per germline, CDR1 SGHDT and CDR2 YYEEEE. The CDR3 consists of 16 residues. V trimming: 0 bases; J trimming: 3 bases; junction bases outside the gene matches: 1. The CDR3, as DNA: TGTGCCAGCAGCTTGGAACTAGCGGGGGACACCGGGGAGCTGTTTTTT. Protein product: CASSLELAGDTGELFF. Full variable domain (missing parts from reference TRBV5-6 and TRBJ2-2): DAGVTQSPTHLIKTRGQQVTLRCSPKSGHDTVSWYQQALGQGPQFIFQYYEEEERQRGNFPDRFSGHQFPNYSSELNVNALLLGDSALYLCASSLELAGDTGELFFGEGSRLTVL.

This clonotype was observed many times. This sequence joins TRBV12-3 or TRBV12-4 and TRBJ1-1; 7 bases agree with TRBD1. The length of the CDR3 is 15 residues. The trim removed 4 bases at V and 4 bases at J, leaving 9 bases unmatched. This CDR3 is CASSSWTGLSTEAFF. In DNA form, the CDR3 reads TGTGCCAGCAGTTCCTGGACAGGATTAAGCACTGAAGCTTTCTTT.

This chain joins TRBV3-1 and TRBJ2-4, with D perhaps TRBD1 (6 bases). The assigned J gene may be wrong: the sequence end matches TRBJ2-7 better. The CDR3 consists of 15 residues. Germline loops: CDR1 LGHDT, CDR2 YNNKEL (reference sequence). CDR3 coding DNA: TGTGCCAGCAGCCAAGGAGGGGGTCAGGCGTACGAGCAGTACTTC. Its translation is CASSQGGGQAYEQYF.